This TCR beta chain was sequenced for a study of blood T cell repertoires in COVID-19. Study overall: T cells, B-cell-depleted T cells, or PBMCs supplied cDNA or gDNA.

In this sample, this clone is medium-sized. In the original processing: Reference gene primer amplification gave nucleated cell count estimates. Here immunoSEQ multiplex PCR was the method, and the copy in TCRdb shows in-frame clones only, minus some. V and J calls and clone size come straight from that table; D and trimming were deduced from the DNA. The profile shows 85,000 or so clones, 80% to 90% of them singletons. CDR1 is SGDLS and CDR2 is YYNGEE in the germline V gene. CDR3 length: 17 residues. The V and J ends lost 1 base and 1 base respectively, with 14 bases between them. The chain couples TRBV9 to TRBJ2-2; D gene ambiguous. The material sequenced was peripheral blood. The sequence derives from a man in his fifties or sixties with active or convalescent COVID-19. The CDR3 protein is CASSVKRTTGNTGELFF. The CDR3 DNA sequence: TGTGCCAGCAGCGTAAAGCGTACGACGGGGAACACCGGGGAGCTGTTTTTT.